The sequence of this T cell receptor (beta chain) was determined in a study of metastatic and nonmetastatic thyroid tumors. TCRdb used MiXCR to call clones anew from the PCR reads. The sample consists of 30,000 to 45,000 clones, roughly 28% of them appearing once. Per germline, CDR1 SEHNR and CDR2 FQNEAQ (reference sequence). The length of the CDR3 is 13 residues. The V gene end was trimmed by 2 bases and the J gene end by 8 bases; junction bases not matched to a gene: 4. No patient had received any treatment before thyroid surgery. The TCR comes from a male donor with papillary thyroid cancer or a benign thyroid nodule (not recorded which). Some clones in this sample may be carry-over from other donors' samples. The chain couples TRBV7-9 to TRBJ1-1, with 8 bases identical to TRBD1. Sequencing used blood. As DNA, the CDR3 is TGTGCCAGCAGCTTATCCAGGGGGCGGGAAGCTTTCTTT. This sequence encodes CASSLSRGREAFF.